The 6 T cell receptor beta chains presented below share a single source sample, sequenced in a study of shared clonotypes between healthy human individuals. Clones were read by immunoSEQ multiplex PCR, and TCRdb kept only the in-frame ones, dropping some. The sample consists of millions of clones, 90% to 95% of them appearing once. The sequencing input was naive CD4+ T cells sorted from blood. The subset here: CD45RA+ positively selected. All receptors come from a man aged 18 to 30 in good health.

This chain links TRBV28 with TRBJ1-2; weak D call: TRBD1 (6 bases). V shed 6 bases and J shed 0 bases, with 14 bases lying between them. The CDR3 length is 15 residues. Germline CDR1 is MDHEN and CDR2 is SYDVKM. The chain's CDR3 is CASRQGTKTNYGYTF. DNA for the CDR3: TGTGCCAGCAGGCAAGGGACAAAGACTAACTATGGCTACACCTTC.

About this clone: The identical CDR3 is also encoded by other nucleotide sequences in the sample. CDR3 protein: CASSPPSRQETQYF. CDR3 nucleotide sequence: TGTGCCAGCTCACCACCGTCAAGACAAGAGACCCAGTACTTC. V usage is TRBV18 and J usage is TRBJ2-5; D is unclear. Germline CDR1 KGHSH, CDR2 LQKENI. Trimming stripped 0 bases from V and 2 bases from J, with 7 bases between. The CDR3 covers 14 residues.

For the CDR3, the DNA is TGTGCCAGCAGCGATGGGGGGAATGAGCAGTTCTTC. Translation gives CASSDGGNEQFF. The V and J genes are TRBV11-3 and TRBJ2-1; a possible D gene is TRBD2 (6 bases). Germline loops: CDR1 SGHNT, CDR2 YENEEA. The CDR3 is 12 residues long. V shed 5 bases and J shed 7 bases, with 9 bases lying between them.

The gene calls are TRBV7-9 and TRBJ1-2, with TRBD1 matching over 8 bases. Germline CDR1 SEHNR, CDR2 FQNEAQ (reference sequence). J gave up 6 bases and V 4 bases, and 7 bases lay outside the gene matches. The CDR3 has 14 amino acids. The CDR3 sequence is CASSSTGVGHGYTF. The CDR3, as DNA: TGTGCCAGCAGCTCGACAGGGGTAGGACATGGCTACACCTTC.

V gene TRBV19 combines with J gene TRBJ2-7, with D tentatively TRBD1 or TRBD2 (7 bases each). V gave up 5 bases and J gave up 5 bases, with 13 bases separating them. This CDR3 comprises 13 residues. The V gene's germline CDR1 is LNHDA and CDR2 SQIVND (reference sequence). This chain's CDR3 is CASSDREGDEQYF. The CDR3 nucleotides are TGTGCCAGTAGTGACAGGGAGGGGGACGAGCAGTACTTC.

The rearrangement joins TRBV27 to TRBJ2-7; 7 bases match TRBD2. Germline lookup yields CDR1 MNHEY and CDR2 SMNVEV (reference sequence). There are 15 residues in the CDR3. With V trimmed by 4 bases and J by 0 bases, 6 bases remained unmatched. The CDR3 is CASSSGGRVSYEQYF. DNA of the CDR3: TGTGCCAGCAGTTCAGGTGGGAGGGTCTCCTACGAGCAGTACTTC.